A single sample gave rise to the 30 T cell receptor beta chains below, sequenced in a study of T-cell reconstitution after alpha-beta-depleted transplantation in children. A TCRbeta library incorporating unique molecular identifiers was prepared. TCRdb reprocessed the PCR reads with MiXCR, giving one entry per CDR3 protein. The table records around 700,000 distinct CDR3 sequences, approximately 14% of them present only once. The sequences come from PBMCs, collected before TCRalphabeta/CD19-depleted stem cell transplant. These TCRs come from a girl aged 2 to 10 with congenital amegakaryocytic thrombocytopenia, due to receive a stem cell transplant.

About this clonotype itself: This may arise from a read error, as a much more abundant clone is one base away. The rearrangement joins TRBV4-1 to TRBJ1-5; TRBD2 might be the D (5 bases). The J call may be incorrect, as the DNA end agrees better with TRBJ2-3. The CDR3 totals 15 residues. Germline V CDR1 and CDR2: MGHRA, YSYEKL. This CDR3 is CASSPWSGSNQPQYF. The CDR3 DNA is TGCGCCAGCAGCCCATGGAGTGGGAGCAATCAGCCCCAGTATTTT.

Many counts were recorded for this clonotype. The V gene is TRBV12-3 or TRBV12-4, the J gene TRBJ1-2; no definite D call. The length of the CDR3 is 11 residues. Trimming cost V 8 bases and J 4 bases, with 8 bases left between them. CDR3 loop: CASGLSYGYTF. Here the CDR3 DNA reads TGTGCCAGCGGTCTGAGCTATGGCTACACCTTC.

With regard to this clonotype: At one of its ends the junction is not consistent with the germline gene, which may arise from a read error. The chain carries TRBV7-9 and TRBJ2-1, with D possibly called TRBD1 or TRBD2 (5 bases each). The CDR3 is 14 amino acids. Germline values: CDR1 SEHNR, CDR2 FQNEAQ (reference sequence). In DNA, the CDR3 is TGTGCCAGCTGCTTAACGGGGCCCCACAATGAGCAGTTCTTC. Protein: CASCLTGPHNEQFF.

The sample holds many counts of this clonotype. The V call is TRBV11-3, the J call TRBJ2-1; 12 positions agree with TRBD2. The CDR3 totals 21 residues. Germline loops: CDR1 SGHNT, CDR2 YENEEA. V was pared by 3 bases and J by 4 bases, with 19 bases of the junction left unmatched. The CDR3 protein is CASSFPGGRTSGMRGYNEQFF. The DNA of the CDR3 is TGTGCCAGCAGCTTCCCGGGAGGAAGGACTAGCGGGATGAGGGGATACAATGAGCAGTTCTTC.

In its sample, this clonotype was seen many times. This chain links TRBV7-3 with TRBJ2-1; D not resolved. Looked up from germline, CDR1 is SGHTA and CDR2 is FQGTGA. Trimming stripped 1 base from V and 4 bases from J, with 11 bases between. This CDR3 comprises 15 residues. The CDR3 coding sequence is TGTGCCAGCAGCTTAAATACTGGACCTTACAATGAGCAGTTCTTC. Its protein is CASSLNTGPYNEQFF. The full variable domain, completed using reference TRBV7-3 and TRBJ2-1, is GAGVSQTPSNKVTEKGKYVELRCDPISGHTALYWYRQSLGQGPEFLIYFQGTGAADDSGLPNDRFFAVRPEGSVSTLKIQRTERGDSAVYLCASSLNTGPYNEQFFGPGTRLTVL.

This clonotype was seen many times. The chain combines TRBV9 with TRBJ2-1, with no clear D. Trimming stripped 1 base from V and 2 bases from J, with 10 bases between. The CDR3 runs 15 residues. Germline lookup yields CDR1 SGDLS and CDR2 YYNGEE. CDR3 sequence reads: CASSVSAHTYNEQFF. CDR3 in DNA: TGTGCCAGCAGCGTATCAGCGCATACCTACAATGAGCAGTTCTTC.

This clonotype was picked up a small number of times. The gene calls are TRBV2 and TRBJ2-7; 7 bases line up with TRBD1. In germline, CDR1 is SNHLY, CDR2 FYNNEI. The CDR3 spans 14 residues. The ends lost 11 bases at V and 0 bases at J; junction bases unmatched: 10. The CDR3 here is CAGRDRQHSYEQYF. Here the CDR3 DNA reads TGTGCCGGACGGGACAGACAACACTCCTACGAGCAGTACTTC.

In its sample, this clonotype was seen many times. The chain is built from TRBV9 and TRBJ1-5, with a weak D call TRBD1 (6 bases). This CDR3 comprises 14 residues. The germline gives CDR1 SGDLS, CDR2 YYNGEE. V was shortened by 0 bases and J by 6 bases, with 10 bases between the two germline ends. CDR3: CASSVGGAGQPQHF. Written as DNA, the CDR3 is TGTGCCAGCAGCGTAGGGGGGGCAGGTCAGCCCCAGCATTTT.

This clonotype was counted ten times or more. The J gene is TRBJ2-7, the V gene TRBV5-1; D assignment may be TRBD1 or TRBD2 (6 bases each). Trimming stripped 2 bases from V and 5 bases from J, with 14 bases between. Per the germline V gene, CDR1 is SGHRS and CDR2 is YFSETQ. The length of the CDR3 is 14 residues. The CDR3 region has the DNA TGCGCCAGCAGCTTTTTGACAAGGGGGGACGAGCAGTACTTC. Protein product: CASSFLTRGDEQYF. Combining the CDR3 with reference TRBV5-1 and TRBJ2-7 gives the whole variable domain KAGVTQTPRYLIKTRGQQVTLSCSPISGHRSVSWYQQTPGQGLQFLFEYFSETQRNKGNFPGRFSGRQFSNSRSEMNVSTLELGDSALYLCASSFLTRGDEQYFGPGTRLTVT.

This clonotype was recorded at least ten times. The chain recombines TRBV30 with TRBJ2-6; unclear D gene. This CDR3 has 13 amino acids. Germline CDR1 and CDR2: GTSNPN and SVGIG (reference sequence). Trimming cost V 4 bases and J 2 bases, with 6 bases left between them. The CDR3 DNA sequence: TGTGCCTGGAAACACCCTGGGGCCAACGTCCTGACTTTC. Amino acids: CAWKHPGANVLTF. Combining the CDR3 with reference TRBV30 and TRBJ2-6 gives the whole variable domain SQTIHQWPATLVQPVGSPLSLECTVEGTSNPNLYWYRQAAGRGLQLLFYSVGIGQISSEVPQNLSASRPQDRQFILSSKKLLLSDSGFYLCAWKHPGANVLTFGAGSRLTVL.

This clonotype appeared a few times. The chain carries TRBV7-8 and TRBJ2-1; 7 positions agree with TRBD2. CDR3 length: 18 amino acids. Germline trimming cut 5 bases from V and 7 bases from J; bases unmatched to any gene: 20. Per germline, CDR1 SGHVS and CDR2 FQNEAQ. CDR3 sequence (DNA): TGTGCCAGCAGCCCTTACCGGATTATAGCGGGTTCAAGGAATGAGCAGTTCTTC. Translation: CASSPYRIIAGSRNEQFF.

This clonotype was recorded a few times. V gene TRBV7-9 combines with J gene TRBJ2-3; D might be TRBD2 (6 bases). V shed 3 bases and J shed 4 bases, with 14 bases lying between them. Germline V CDR1 and CDR2: SEHNR, FQNEAQ (reference sequence). This CDR3 has 15 amino acids. The CDR3 nucleotides read TGTGCCAGCAGCTTCGGTTATAGCGGAGCAGATACGCAGTATTTT. This encodes CASSFGYSGADTQYF.

V and J are TRBV7-7 and TRBJ2-3; D not certain. Germline V lookup: CDR1 SSHAT, CDR2 FNYEAQ (reference sequence). This CDR3 region has 13 residues. Trimming cost V 4 bases and J 3 bases, with 8 bases left between them. CDR3 amino acids: CASSSAVTDTQYF. CDR3 DNA: TGTGCCAGCAGCTCGGCTGTGACAGATACGCAGTATTTT.

The V gene is TRBV10-3, the J gene TRBJ1-1; 7 nucleotides match TRBD1. V shed 8 bases, J shed 6 bases, and the junction held 18 bases outside the gene matches. CDR1 ENHRY and CDR2 SYGVKD come from the germline V gene. This CDR3 is 16 amino acids long. The CDR3 region has the DNA TGTGCCATCGGAGGAGGGGCAGGGGGAGGTGGCCCTGAAGCTTTCTTT. Amino acid sequence: CAIGGGAGGGGPEAFF.

This clonotype was picked up a small number of times. The chain links TRBV7-3 to TRBJ2-3, with 9 nucleotides matching TRBD2. Germline V gene data show CDR1 as SGHTA and CDR2 as FQGTGA. This CDR3 is 18 amino acids long. J was trimmed by 5 bases and V by 3 bases; bases with no gene match: 15. The CDR3 sequence is CASSLILWREGPGDTQYF. CDR3 in DNA: TGTGCCAGCAGCTTGATACTTTGGCGGGAGGGCCCTGGAGATACGCAGTATTTT.

Here the CDR3 reads CSAWGLREPSYEQYF. CDR3 nucleotide sequence: TGCAGTGCTTGGGGCTTGCGGGAACCCTCCTACGAGCAGTACTTC. The chain carries TRBV20-1 and TRBJ2-7; a weak D match, TRBD2 (6 bases). The V end lost 5 bases, the J end lost 0 bases, and 17 bases lay between the germline ends. The CDR3 loop spans 15 amino acids. Germline V gene data show CDR1 as DFQATT and CDR2 as SNEGSKA (reference sequence).

This clonotype was picked up a small number of times. The rearrangement links TRBV20-1 to TRBJ2-7, with 8 bases matching TRBD2. Germline values: CDR1 DFQATT, CDR2 SNEGSKA (reference sequence). The length of the CDR3 is 18 residues. The V gene end was trimmed by 2 bases and the J gene end by 0 bases; junction bases not matched to a gene: 15. The CDR3 sequence: CSARPTRTLADRSYEQYF. The CDR3 DNA reads TGCAGTGCTAGACCCACTCGAACACTAGCGGATCGCTCCTACGAGCAGTACTTC.

The V and J genes are TRBV4-1 and TRBJ1-3; 10 bases align to TRBD1. Trimming at V came to 1 base and at J to 8 bases, leaving 2 bases not matched to a gene. The CDR3 covers 14 residues. CDR1 and CDR2 from the germline V gene are MGHRA and YSYEKL. The CDR3 DNA is TGCGCCAGCAGCCAAGGGACAGGGGGATACACCATATATTTT. This translates into CASSQGTGGYTIYF.

This clonotype has ten or more counts. The V call is TRBV20-1, the J call TRBJ2-7; TRBD2 matches at 9 bases. V shed 5 bases, J shed 3 bases, and the junction held 14 bases outside the gene matches. Germline V gene data show CDR1 as DFQATT and CDR2 as SNEGSKA (reference sequence). This CDR3 is built from 16 residues. CDR3 DNA: TGCAGTGCTGTGCCCGAGACGGGACTAGCAGTCTACGAGCAGTACTTC. Protein: CSAVPETGLAVYEQYF.

The chain has TRBV29-1 and TRBJ2-7, with D maybe TRBD1 (6 bases). Germline V CDR1 and CDR2: SQVTM, ANQGSEA. The V end lost 6 bases, the J end lost 0 bases, and 15 bases lay between the germline ends. CDR3 length equals 14 residues. The CDR3 coding sequence is TGCAGCGTGTCCGGGACAACCAACTCCTACGAGCAGTACTTC. Translation gives CSVSGTTNSYEQYF.

This clonotype has more than one count but fewer than ten. This CDR3 reads CAWSKLAGLDEQYF. The CDR3, as DNA: TGTGCCTGGAGTAAACTAGCGGGGTTAGACGAGCAGTACTTC. The rearrangement links TRBV30 to TRBJ2-7, with 10 bases that match TRBD2. The length of the CDR3 is 14 residues. V shed 2 bases and J 5 bases; nucleotides not matched to a gene: 6. Germline CDR1 reads GTSNPN; CDR2 reads SVGIG (reference sequence).

There are many counts of this clonotype. The V call is TRBV20-1, the J call TRBJ2-5; D gene uncertain. CDR3 size: 11 residues. Per the germline V gene, CDR1 is DFQATT and CDR2 is SNEGSKA (reference sequence). The CDR3 spells CSADREETQYF. The CDR3 nucleotides are TGCAGCGCAGACCGAGAAGAGACCCAGTACTTC.

This chain connects TRBV24-1 to TRBJ2-1, with 8 bases that match TRBD2. The CDR3 has 17 residues. Germline V gives CDR1 KGHDR, CDR2 SFDVKD. V lost 4 bases, J lost 0 bases, and 7 bases stayed unmatched. The CDR3 DNA is TGTGCCACCAGTGACAGTACAAGCGGGAGCTCCTACAATGAGCAGTTCTTC. This gives the protein CATSDSTSGSSYNEQFF.

This clonotype was detected only a few times. The chain couples TRBV5-1 to TRBJ2-7, with 7 bases identical to TRBD1. This CDR3 spans 16 amino acids. Germline CDR1 is SGHRS and CDR2 is YFSETQ. J lost 3 bases, V lost 6 bases, and 15 bases had no gene match. The CDR3 bases are TGCGCCAGCAACCTCCTGCCCGGGACAGAGCACTACGAGCAGTACTTC. It yields the protein CASNLLPGTEHYEQYF. The full variable domain, rest sourced from reference TRBV5-1 and TRBJ2-7, is KAGVTQTPRYLIKTRGQQVTLSCSPISGHRSVSWYQQTPGQGLQFLFEYFSETQRNKGNFPGRFSGRQFSNSRSEMNVSTLELGDSALYLCASNLLPGTEHYEQYFGPGTRLTVT.

This clonotype has only a few counts. The chain recombines TRBV20-1 with TRBJ1-1; D gene unclear. Between the trimmed V and J ends, which lost 0 bases and 2 bases, there was a span of 16 bases. Germline CDR1 and CDR2: DFQATT and SNEGSKA (reference sequence). This CDR3 spans 16 amino acids. The CDR3 DNA is TGCAGTGCTAGAGATCGGGGAGGTTGGGATAACACTGAAGCTTTCTTT. It yields the protein CSARDRGGWDNTEAFF.

This clonotype showed up just a few times. The chain has TRBV11-2 and TRBJ1-5, with D uncertain. V gave up 0 bases and J gave up 7 bases, with 10 bases separating them. The CDR3 has 14 amino acids. From germline, CDR1 is SGHAT and CDR2 FQNNGV. The CDR3 region has the DNA TGTGCCAGCAGCTTAGACCGGGGATGGCAGCCCCAGCATTTT. Protein sequence: CASSLDRGWQPQHF.

The sample holds many counts of this clonotype. V and J are TRBV6-2 or TRBV6-3 and TRBJ2-2, with D unclear. The CDR3 is 13 residues long. CDR1 and CDR2 (germline): MNHEY, SVGEGT. The V gene lost 2 bases and the J gene lost 3 bases, with 4 bases spanning the gap. CDR3 sequence (DNA): TGTGCCAGCAGTTACAAGCACACCGGGGAGCTGTTTTTT. As protein: CASSYKHTGELFF.

This clonotype was seen a few times. The chain links TRBV7-2 to TRBJ2-2; 9 nucleotides line up with TRBD1. J was trimmed by 11 bases and V by 4 bases; bases with no gene match: 2. This CDR3 contains 12 residues. CDR1 is SGHTA and CDR2 is FQGNSA in the germline V gene. Here the CDR3 reads CASSSGQGELFF. CDR3 DNA sequence: TGTGCCAGCAGCTCGGGACAGGGAGAGCTGTTTTTT.

This clonotype was observed at least ten times. This sequence joins TRBV5-1 and TRBJ1-2; tentative D call: TRBD1 (5 bases). CDR3 size: 12 residues. Germline V gene data show CDR1 as SGHRS and CDR2 as YFSETQ. With 1 base removed from V and 8 bases from J, the gap between germline ends came to 9 bases. The CDR3 coding sequence is TGCGCCAGCAGCTTGTCGGGGGAAGGCTACACCTTC. It specifies CASSLSGEGYTF.

The V call is TRBV11-2, the J call TRBJ2-1; D possibly corresponds to TRBD2 (5 bases). This CDR3 is 15 amino acids long. V lost 2 bases and J 0 bases, leaving 8 bases between the germline ends. Germline V lookup: CDR1 SGHAT, CDR2 FQNNGV. CDR3 loop: CASSLLANSYNEQFF. CDR3 coding DNA: TGTGCCAGCAGCTTACTAGCAAACTCCTACAATGAGCAGTTCTTC.